In this sample, the clone carrying this T cell receptor (beta chain) turned up once. The data were taken from a study of blood T cell repertoires in COVID-19. Study overall: Collection of acute and convalescent COVID-19 samples took place in the United States, Italy and Spain. The analysed material was cDNA or gDNA that came from T cells, B-cell-depleted T cells, or PBMCs.

The V and J ends lost 1 base and 8 bases respectively, with 14 bases between them. The CDR3 runs to 13 residues. Germline V lookup: CDR1 SQVTM, CDR2 ANQGSEA. In the study's own analysis: Amplification from reference gene primers served as the basis for estimated nucleated cell counts. Produced via immunoSEQ multiplex PCR; TCRdb's table is partial and in-frame only. For V, J and clone size, that table is used; D and trimming come from the DNA. The sample holds 300,000 to 450,000 clones, about nine tenths seen once. Sequenced input: PBMCs or T cells enriched from blood (not recorded which). This sequence originates from a woman aged 25-40 years who had been exposed to COVID-19. This chain joins TRBV29-1 and TRBJ1-2; possibly TRBD1 for D (6 bases). The CDR3 DNA follows: TGCAGCGTTGAAGCGGGGGGCAGGGTAGGCTACACCTTC. Amino acids: CSVEAGGRVGYTF. Looking up the rest from reference TRBV29-1 and TRBJ1-2 gives the full variable domain: SAVISQKPSRDICQRGTSLTIQCQVDSQVTMMFWYRQQPGQSLTLIATANQGSEATYESGFVIDKFPISRPNLTFSTLTVSNMSPEDSSIYLCSVEAGGRVGYTFGSGTRLTVV.